Here is one T cell receptor beta chain with its context. Its antigen is currently unknown. PCR primers comprised 60 Vbeta and 13 Jbeta primers. Profiled with immunoSEQ multiplex PCR; TCRdb holds only in-frame clones, not every one. The sample includes 95,000 to 150,000 clones. The V gene's germline CDR1 is LNHDA and CDR2 SQIVND (reference sequence). The CDR3 extends over 14 amino acids. V lost 1 base and J lost 7; bases outside the gene matches: 4. This specimen comes from a study of cytomegalovirus exposure and HLA in healthy donors. The study, taken as a whole, reports: What was likely a sequencing artifact was a cluster of highly shared sequence variants. Researchers had no immune exposure information except CMV serostatus available. Relative to the approximately 630-donor mean, N-insertions were reportedly fewer in an Asian-associated ancestry cluster in a later analysis.

The TCR comes from a man aged 40-50 years in good health and CMV-seronegative. The chain has TRBV19 and TRBJ2-1; TRBD2 aligns across 7 bases. Source material: PBMCs. The CDR3 DNA is TGTGCCAGTAGTATAGGTGGGCGGGGGAATGAGCAGTTCTTC. Residues: CASSIGGRGNEQFF.